The next 17 T cell receptor beta chains were all read from a single sample in a study of T cell responses to AZD1222 COVID-19 vaccine. The method was immunoSEQ multiplex PCR; TCRdb's version includes in-frame clones alone and lacks a portion of them. Of about 160,000 clones detected, roughly 90% appear once; the ten largest clones hold around 4.4%. Sequenced material: peripheral blood, taken 28 days after the second AZD1222 dose. Receptors originate from an adult who received the AZD1222 COVID-19 vaccine.

The chain carries TRBV4-1 and TRBJ1-4; possible D gene TRBD1, 5 bases. V shed 4 bases and J shed 0 bases, with 15 bases lying between them. Germline CDR1 MGHRA, CDR2 YSYEKL. The CDR3 runs to 17 residues. This CDR3 is CASSPAPQGATNEKLFF. For the CDR3, the DNA is TGCGCCAGCAGCCCAGCCCCGCAGGGCGCAACTAATGAAAAACTGTTTTTT.

This clone was seen once. The chain links TRBV6-1 to TRBJ1-6; D ambiguous. V gave up 2 bases and J gave up 9 bases, with 5 bases separating them. CDR1 is MNHNS and CDR2 is SASEGT in the germline V gene. CDR3 length: 12 residues. CDR3 bases: TGTGCCAGCAGTGAAAGCGGTTCACCCCTCCACTTT. It encodes CASSESGSPLHF.

This chain joins TRBV3-1 (or the pseudogene TRBV3-2) and TRBJ2-6, with TRBD1 matching over 11 bases. The CDR3 is 17 residues long. Trimming took 6 bases from V and 0 from J; bases not matched to a gene: 4. The germline gives CDR1 LGHDT, CDR2 YNNKEL (reference sequence). The DNA for the CDR3 is TGTGCCAGCAGGAGGACAGGGGGCTCCTCTGGGGCCAACGTCCTGACTTTC. Amino acid sequence: CASRRTGGSSGANVLTF.

The chain joins TRBV7-9 to TRBJ2-1; TRBD2 matches 15 bases. V lost 5 bases and J lost 0; bases outside the gene matches: 8. The CDR3 is 19 residues long. Germline-derived CDR1 and CDR2 are SEHNR and FQNEAQ (reference sequence). The CDR3 loop is CASSRGLAGGPGSYNEQFF. DNA for the CDR3: TGTGCCAGCAGCCGCGGACTAGCGGGGGGGCCCGGCTCCTACAATGAGCAGTTCTTC.

The gene calls are TRBV3-1 (or the pseudogene TRBV3-2) and TRBJ1-1, with D unclear. Trimming pared 11 bases from V and 6 bases from J, leaving 19 bases between. Germline CDR1 and CDR2: LGHDT and YNNKEL (reference sequence). The CDR3 is 13 residues long. CDR3 sequence (DNA): TGTGCCGCCCGAGGAGGGAGGTACCCTGAAGCTTTCTTT. This sequence encodes CAARGGRYPEAFF.

The rearrangement joins TRBV19 to TRBJ1-5; D call uncertain. The CDR3 extends over 14 amino acids. Germline-derived CDR1 and CDR2 are LNHDA and SQIVND (reference sequence). V was cut by 6 bases and J by 1 base, with 10 bases left in between. CDR3 in DNA: TGTGCCAGTAGCCCAGGCTTCAGCAATCAGCCCCAGCATTTT. It translates to CASSPGFSNQPQHF.

V is TRBV30 and J is TRBJ1-2; D might be TRBD1 (5 bases). Germline V CDR1 and CDR2: GTSNPN, SVGIG (reference sequence). The length of the CDR3 is 18 residues. Trimming pared 3 bases from V and 0 bases from J, leaving 23 bases between. CDR3 protein: CAWRARWGGGETNYGYTF. CDR3 nucleotide sequence: TGTGCCTGGAGAGCCCGTTGGGGGGGAGGGGAAACTAACTATGGCTACACCTTC.

The chain is built from TRBV7-2 and TRBJ1-3; TRBD1 might be the D (5 bases). This CDR3 has 15 amino acids. CDR1 is SGHTA and CDR2 is FQGNSA in the germline V gene. Trimming took off 1 base at V and 0 bases at J, with 7 bases between the two ends. The CDR3 bases are TGTGCCAGCAGCTTAGGGGGCTACTCTGGAAACACCATATATTTT. This gives the protein CASSLGGYSGNTIYF.

This chain joins TRBV2 and TRBJ1-4, with 8 bases matching TRBD1. Per germline, CDR1 SNHLY and CDR2 FYNNEI. This CDR3 region has 13 residues. V lost 11 bases to trimming and J lost 5 bases; unmatched junction nucleotides: 7. As DNA, the CDR3 is TGTGCCTCCGGGGGACAGGAAAATGAAAAACTGTTTTTT. Residues: CASGGQENEKLFF. Supplemented by reference TRBV2 and TRBJ1-4, the full variable domain reads EPEVTQTPSHQVTQMGQEVILRCVPISNHLYFYWYRQILGQKVEFLVSFYNNEISEKSEIFDDQFSVERPDGSNFTLKIRSTKLEDSAMYFCASGGQENEKLFFGSGTQLSVL.

This chain connects TRBV30 to TRBJ2-1, with TRBD2 as a possible D gene (6 bases). The length of the CDR3 is 12 residues. The V gene's germline CDR1 is GTSNPN and CDR2 SVGIG (reference sequence). Trimming removed 2 bases at V and 9 bases at J, with 11 bases between. CDR3 loop: CAWSLGGFEQFF. The CDR3 DNA follows: TGTGCCTGGAGTCTTGGGGGGTTTGAGCAGTTCTTC.

CDR3 amino acids: CASSVGQGRGGELFF. DNA of the CDR3: TGTGCCAGCAGTGTAGGACAGGGGCGAGGCGGGGAGCTGTTTTTT. The chain uses TRBV6-6 and TRBJ2-2, with 9 positions matching TRBD1. Germline values: CDR1 MNHNY, CDR2 SVGAGI (reference sequence). The CDR3 totals 15 residues. The V segment lost 5 bases and the J segment 7 bases; nucleotides outside the gene matches: 8.

The chain has TRBV30 and TRBJ2-2; 12 nucleotides match TRBD2. Germline values: CDR1 GTSNPN, CDR2 SVGIG (reference sequence). With V trimmed by 0 bases and J by 8 bases, 4 bases remained unmatched. The CDR3 totals 15 residues. The CDR3 protein is CAWSVGTSGQGELFF. CDR3 DNA: TGTGCCTGGAGTGTCGGGACTAGCGGGCAAGGGGAGCTGTTTTTT. Using reference TRBV30 and TRBJ2-2 for the parts outside the CDR3, the full variable domain is SQTIHQWPATLVQPVGSPLSLECTVEGTSNPNLYWYRQAAGRGLQLLFYSVGIGQISSEVPQNLSASRPQDRQFILSSKKLLLSDSGFYLCAWSVGTSGQGELFFGEGSRLTVL.

The rearrangement uses TRBV4-1 and TRBJ2-7; weak D call: TRBD2 (5 bases). V lost 0 bases and J lost 3, with 9 bases in between. The CDR3 contains 14 residues. From germline, CDR1 is MGHRA and CDR2 YSYEKL. For the CDR3, the DNA is TGCGCCAGCAGCCAAGATTCGGGGATCTACGAGCAGTACTTC. Translating it yields CASSQDSGIYEQYF.

CDR3 loop: CASSTKGEIYGYTF. CDR3 bases: TGTGCCAGCAGCACCAAGGGAGAGATTTATGGCTACACCTTC. This rearrangement joins TRBV7-2 to TRBJ1-2, with unresolved D. This CDR3 has 14 amino acids. Per germline, CDR1 SGHTA and CDR2 FQGNSA. V was shortened by 5 bases and J by 5 bases, with 15 bases between the two germline ends.

The chain is built from TRBV7-8 and TRBJ1-2; D unresolved. The CDR3 sequence is 12 residues long. From germline, CDR1 is SGHVS and CDR2 FQNEAQ. Trimming pared 1 base from V and 5 bases from J, leaving 5 bases between. CDR3 sequence reads: CASSLEAYGYTF. As DNA, the CDR3 is TGTGCCAGCAGCTTAGAAGCATATGGCTACACCTTC.

The V call is TRBV2, the J call TRBJ1-1; D uncertain. The CDR3 is 10 residues long. CDR1 is SNHLY, CDR2 FYNNEI, per germline. The V end was cut by 9 bases, the J end by 6 bases, with 8 bases between. In DNA, the CDR3 is TGTGCCAGGGGAACTCCTGAAGCTTTCTTT. Translated, it gives CARGTPEAFF.

This rearrangement joins TRBV9 to TRBJ2-5; 7 bases map to TRBD1. Looked up from germline, CDR1 is SGDLS and CDR2 is YYNGEE. The CDR3 has 16 amino acids. Trimming took 4 bases from V and 2 from J; bases not matched to a gene: 11. In DNA, the CDR3 is TGTGCCAGCAGCTCCCAGGGGGACAACTATCAAGAGACCCAGTACTTC. As protein: CASSSQGDNYQETQYF.